The 18 T cell receptor beta chains presented below share a single source sample, sequenced in a study of OX40 agonist ivuxolimab in advanced cancers. Data came from immunoSEQ multiplex PCR; TCRdb stores just in-frame clones and leaves some out. The repertoire holds roughly 61,000 clones, with roughly 90% as singletons. The sample here was CD4+ or CD8+ T cells sorted from blood, taken in a trial of the OX40 agonist ivuxolimab. These receptors all come from an adult with an advanced solid tumor such as melanoma, head and neck, liver or kidney cancer.

In this sample, this clone turned up once. This chain uses TRBV28 with TRBJ2-2; maybe TRBD1 (8 bases). V was pared by 4 bases and J by 5 bases, with 11 bases between. This CDR3 comprises 14 residues. Per the germline V gene, CDR1 is MDHEN and CDR2 is SYDVKM. This CDR3 is CASSSQGGTGELFF. The CDR3 DNA reads TGTGCCAGCAGTTCACAGGGGGGGACCGGGGAGCTGTTTTTT.

V usage is TRBV4-3 and J usage is TRBJ2-1, with unresolved D. V was shortened by 0 bases and J by 8 bases, with 11 bases between the two germline ends. This CDR3 has 14 amino acids. The V gene's germline CDR1 is LGHNA and CDR2 YSLEER. CDR3 sequence reads: CASSQDGRRYEQFF. The CDR3 coding sequence is TGCGCCAGCAGCCAAGATGGCCGTCGCTATGAGCAGTTCTTC.

J is TRBJ2-3 and V is TRBV15; tentative D call: TRBD2 (5 bases). The CDR3 contains 16 residues. The germline gives CDR1 LNHNV, CDR2 YYDKDF (reference sequence). V dropped 4 bases and J dropped 3 bases, with 17 bases sitting between them. The CDR3 here is CATSIDYLTATDTQYF. CDR3 coding DNA: TGTGCCACCAGCATTGACTACCTCACGGCAACAGATACGCAGTATTTT. Combining the CDR3 with reference TRBV15 and TRBJ2-3 gives the whole variable domain DAMVIQNPRYQVTQFGKPVTLSCSQTLNHNVMYWYQQKSSQAPKLLFHYYDKDFNNEADTPDNFQSRRPNTSFCFLDIRSPGLGDTAMYLCATSIDYLTATDTQYFGPGTRLTVL.

The chain joins TRBV15 to TRBJ2-1; no clear D gene. This CDR3 is 15 amino acids long. Germline values: CDR1 LNHNV, CDR2 YYDKDF (reference sequence). Trimming shortened V by 5 bases and J by 9 bases, and 20 bases separated the two germline ends. For the CDR3, the DNA is TGTGCCACCAGCGAATATCTTGAGTCGGCAAGTGAGCAGTTCTTC. It is translated as CATSEYLESASEQFF. The full variable domain, its missing parts supplied by reference TRBV15 and TRBJ2-1, is DAMVIQNPRYQVTQFGKPVTLSCSQTLNHNVMYWYQQKSSQAPKLLFHYYDKDFNNEADTPDNFQSRRPNTSFCFLDIRSPGLGDTAMYLCATSEYLESASEQFFGPGTRLTVL.

This clone is a singleton in its sample. The CDR3 loop reads CASSQRVMGGNPSYEQYV. Here the CDR3 DNA reads TGCGCCAGCAGCCAAAGGGTGATGGGGGGAAATCCCTCCTACGAGCAGTACGTC. The chain uses TRBV4-1 and TRBJ2-7; possible D gene TRBD2, 6 bases. This CDR3 region has 18 residues. In germline, CDR1 is MGHRA, CDR2 YSYEKL. V was shortened by 2 bases and J by 0 bases, with 20 bases between the two germline ends.

CDR3 DNA sequence: TGTGCCAGCAGTGAAGAGGCAGGGTGGGCTAATCAGCCCCAGCATTTT. Amino acid sequence: CASSEEAGWANQPQHF. The chain links TRBV6-1 to TRBJ1-5; D is possibly TRBD1 (5 bases). V gave up 1 base and J gave up 4 bases, with 14 bases separating them. CDR1 and CDR2 (germline): MNHNS, SASEGT. The CDR3 contains 16 residues.

The chain employs TRBV6-9 and TRBJ1-1; no firm D call. The V gene lost 8 bases and the J gene lost 1 base, with 8 bases spanning the gap. The CDR3 extends over 12 amino acids. Germline assignment: CDR1 MNHGY and CDR2 SVAAGI. CDR3 amino acids: CASGWGNTEAFF. The CDR3 DNA follows: TGTGCCAGCGGTTGGGGGAACACTGAAGCTTTCTTT.

The rearrangement uses TRBV28 and TRBJ2-7; 9 bases are a match to TRBD1. Germline CDR1 reads MDHEN; CDR2 reads SYDVKM. J was trimmed by 2 bases and V by 6 bases; bases with no gene match: 5. CDR3 length equals 14 residues. Here the CDR3 reads CASRYRGPTYEQYF. CDR3 nucleotide sequence: TGTGCCAGCAGGTACAGGGGGCCCACCTACGAGCAGTACTTC.

CDR3 region: CASSQEGLAGPGEQFF. CDR3 bases: TGCGCCAGCAGCCAAGAAGGACTAGCGGGACCAGGTGAGCAGTTCTTC. The V and J genes are TRBV4-1 and TRBJ2-1, with 12 nucleotides matching TRBD2. The CDR3 is made up of 16 amino acids. The germline gives CDR1 MGHRA, CDR2 YSYEKL. V was pared by 0 bases and J by 9 bases, with 6 bases of the junction left unmatched.

This chain uses TRBV15 with TRBJ1-2; D perhaps matches TRBD1 (5 bases). The CDR3 contains 15 residues. Trimming pared 0 bases from V and 3 bases from J, leaving 11 bases between. In germline, CDR1 is LNHNV, CDR2 YYDKDF (reference sequence). The CDR3 here is CATSRDGGVDYGYTF. The CDR3 coding sequence is TGTGCCACCAGCAGAGATGGAGGGGTTGACTATGGCTACACCTTC.

The table lists this clone with a count of one. The chain has TRBV4-3 and TRBJ2-1; D is unresolved. The CDR3 has 10 amino acids. Trimming took 4 bases from V and 8 from J, leaving 3 bases between them. Per the germline V gene, CDR1 is LGHNA and CDR2 is YSLEER. The CDR3 here is CASSRDEQFF. In DNA, the CDR3 is TGCGCCAGCAGCCGGGATGAGCAGTTCTTC.

The V gene is TRBV13, the J gene TRBJ2-3, with unresolved D. CDR1 and CDR2 from the germline V gene are PRHDT and FYEKMQ (reference sequence). V dropped 3 bases and J dropped 2 bases, with 9 bases sitting between them. The CDR3 totals 14 residues. The DNA of the CDR3 is TGTGCCAGCAGCTTTGGTCGGGTCACAGATACGCAGTATTTT. Protein: CASSFGRVTDTQYF.

V gene TRBV28 combines with J gene TRBJ1-4; 9 bases are a match to TRBD1. This CDR3 is built from 17 residues. Trimming removed 5 bases from V and 0 bases from J; junction bases left unmatched: 7. Germline V gene lookup returns CDR1 MDHEN and CDR2 SYDVKM. The CDR3 loop reads CASSPGDRDATNEKLFF. The CDR3 DNA sequence: TGTGCCAGCAGTCCGGGGGACAGGGACGCAACTAATGAAAAACTGTTTTTT.

This rearrangement joins TRBV9 to TRBJ1-6; D is uncertain. The V end lost 0 bases, the J end lost 13 bases, and 11 bases lay between the germline ends. CDR3 length: 13 amino acids. Germline V CDR1 and CDR2: SGDLS, YYNGEE. CDR3 protein: CASSVGSGYPLHF. Written as DNA, the CDR3 is TGTGCCAGCAGCGTAGGAAGCGGGTATCCCCTCCACTTT.

The gene calls are TRBV6-5 and TRBJ1-2, with 10 bases fitting TRBD1. V shed 8 bases and J 4 bases; nucleotides not matched to a gene: 10. CDR3 size: 15 residues. The germline gives CDR1 MNHEY, CDR2 SVGAGI. The chain's CDR3 is CASAGVRTGGYGYTF. The CDR3 DNA reads TGTGCCAGCGCCGGGGTTAGGACAGGGGGCTATGGCTACACCTTC.

The chain couples TRBV4-1 to TRBJ1-5, with 9 bases that match TRBD1. The germline gives CDR1 MGHRA, CDR2 YSYEKL. CDR3 length: 15 residues. J was trimmed by 7 bases and V by 4 bases; bases with no gene match: 8. The CDR3 loop is CASSPRDRASQPQHF. For the CDR3, the DNA is TGCGCCAGCAGCCCCCGGGACAGGGCCTCCCAGCCCCAGCATTTT.

The chain has TRBV4-1 and TRBJ2-1, with 9 bases aligning to TRBD1. Per germline, CDR1 MGHRA and CDR2 YSYEKL. The CDR3 runs 15 residues. The V and J ends lost 4 bases and 4 bases, in that order; junction bases with no gene match: 5. CDR3 DNA sequence: TGCGCCAGCAGCCTCAGACAGGGGGGATACAATGAGCAGTTCTTC. Translation: CASSLRQGGYNEQFF.

The rearrangement links TRBV4-2 to TRBJ1-2; D call uncertain. CDR3 size: 13 residues. With 4 bases removed from V and 4 bases from J, the gap between germline ends came to 10 bases. Germline CDR1 is LGHNA and CDR2 is YNFKEQ. CDR3: CASSPTPPYGYTF. CDR3 coding DNA: TGTGCCAGCAGCCCGACACCTCCCTATGGCTACACCTTC.